The 21 T cell receptor beta chains reported below all come from one sample, sequenced in a study of T cell responses to AZD1222 COVID-19 vaccine. Sequenced by immunoSEQ multiplex PCR; TCRdb stores in-frame clones only, minus some. The sample lists 110,000 or so clones, 88% occurring once. The material was peripheral blood, obtained 28 days after the second AZD1222 dose. The receptor set was obtained from an adult who received the AZD1222 COVID-19 vaccine.

CDR3 in amino acids: CASSPGLPGETQYF. The CDR3 coding sequence is TGTGCCAGCAGCCCCGGTTTGCCGGGAGAGACCCAGTACTTC. This chain links TRBV7-2 with TRBJ2-5; D gene ambiguous. CDR1 SGHTA and CDR2 FQGNSA come from the germline V gene. CDR3 size: 14 residues. Trimming shortened V by 5 bases and J by 4 bases, and 14 bases separated the two germline ends.

This chain links TRBV7-2 with TRBJ1-4, with D unresolved. The CDR3 is made up of 14 amino acids. Germline lookup yields CDR1 SGHTA and CDR2 FQGNSA. With 1 base removed from V and 6 bases from J, the gap between germline ends came to 9 bases. CDR3 protein: CASSLVGLDEKLFF. The CDR3 bases are TGTGCCAGCAGCTTAGTAGGGTTGGATGAAAAACTGTTTTTT.

The sample holds one count of this clone. V gene TRBV29-1 combines with J gene TRBJ2-3, with 8 positions matching TRBD2. Germline loops: CDR1 SQVTM, CDR2 ANQGSEA. This CDR3 is built from 17 residues. Trimming took 0 bases from V and 5 from J; bases not matched to a gene: 13. CDR3: CSVEDLIGAGERDTQYF. The CDR3 nucleotides are TGCAGCGTTGAAGATCTTATCGGAGCGGGGGAGAGAGATACGCAGTATTTT.

V gene TRBV18 combines with J gene TRBJ1-4, with 7 nucleotides matching TRBD1. Trimming cost V 2 bases and J 5 bases; bases outside gene matches: 5. CDR3 length: 15 residues. Germline V gene lookup returns CDR1 KGHSH and CDR2 LQKENI. DNA of the CDR3: TGTGCCAGCTCACCAATGGGACAGCCGAATGAAAAACTGTTTTTT. This sequence encodes CASSPMGQPNEKLFF.

The chain carries TRBV6-5 and TRBJ2-2; D is ambiguous. V lost 6 bases and J 0 bases, leaving 8 bases between the germline ends. Germline CDR1 is MNHEY and CDR2 is SVGAGI. CDR3 length equals 14 residues. The CDR3 nucleotides are TGTGCCAGCAGAGGAACCCCGAACACCGGGGAGCTGTTTTTT. It encodes CASRGTPNTGELFF.

The rearrangement joins TRBV29-1 to TRBJ1-1; a possible D gene is TRBD1 (5 bases). In germline, CDR1 is SQVTM, CDR2 ANQGSEA. The CDR3 spans 13 residues. The germline V and J ends were trimmed by 3 bases and 0 bases, with 8 bases remaining between them. In DNA, the CDR3 is TGCAGCGTTGAGGGGGGGGTGAACACTGAAGCTTTCTTT. Protein: CSVEGGVNTEAFF.

J is TRBJ1-4 and V is TRBV18; D possibly corresponds to TRBD1 (6 bases). V was pared by 3 bases and J by 2 bases, with 10 bases between. Germline V gene data show CDR1 as KGHSH and CDR2 as LQKENI. This CDR3 is 15 amino acids long. CDR3 nucleotides: TGTGCCAGCTCACCTAGACAGGCGACTAATGAAAAACTGTTTTTT. Translating gives CASSPRQATNEKLFF.

V is TRBV5-4 and J is TRBJ1-3; perhaps TRBD1 as D (6 bases). V was trimmed by 4 bases and J by 2 bases, leaving 10 bases between them. CDR3 length: 14 amino acids. In germline, CDR1 is SGHNT, CDR2 YYREEE (reference sequence). Here the CDR3 reads CASSLQGAGNTIYF. The CDR3 region has the DNA TGTGCCAGCAGCCTACAGGGAGCTGGAAACACCATATATTTT.

In its sample, this clone was seen a few times. This chain links TRBV11-2 with TRBJ1-4; 7 bases are shared with TRBD1. The V gene end was trimmed by 4 bases and the J gene end by 4 bases; junction bases not matched to a gene: 6. CDR1 SGHAT and CDR2 FQNNGV come from the germline V gene. The CDR3 is 15 amino acids. The CDR3 region is CASSSLRGNNEKLFF. The CDR3 bases are TGTGCCAGCAGCTCTCTCAGGGGGAATAATGAAAAACTGTTTTTT.

The chain uses TRBV19 and TRBJ1-1, with D uncertain. This CDR3 region has 14 residues. From germline, CDR1 is LNHDA and CDR2 SQIVND (reference sequence). Trimming took off 1 base at V and 1 base at J, with 7 bases between the two ends. Here the CDR3 reads CASSIVSGNTEAFF. DNA of the CDR3: TGTGCCAGTAGTATAGTTTCAGGGAACACTGAAGCTTTCTTT.

CDR3 DNA: TGTGCCAGCAGCTTTGGAAGAGGCTACACCTTC. It is translated as CASSFGRGYTF. The chain carries TRBV7-2 and TRBJ1-2; D is uncertain. Germline V gives CDR1 SGHTA, CDR2 FQGNSA. V was trimmed by 3 bases and J by 8 bases, leaving 7 bases between them. This CDR3 has 11 residues.

V usage is TRBV5-1 and J usage is TRBJ1-4; D is possibly TRBD1 (5 bases). The germline gives CDR1 SGHRS, CDR2 YFSETQ. This CDR3 is built from 14 residues. V lost 1 base, J lost 8 bases, and 12 bases lay in between. The CDR3 bases are TGCGCCAGCAGCTTGAGACGGGGCGGAGAAAAACTGTTTTTT. It is translated as CASSLRRGGEKLFF. Full variable domain (outside the CDR3, taken from reference TRBV5-1 and TRBJ1-4): KAGVTQTPRYLIKTRGQQVTLSCSPISGHRSVSWYQQTPGQGLQFLFEYFSETQRNKGNFPGRFSGRQFSNSRSEMNVSTLELGDSALYLCASSLRRGGEKLFFGSGTQLSVL.

This clone was seen a single time. V and J are TRBV5-6 and TRBJ1-1; a possible D gene is TRBD1 (6 bases). Germline V gives CDR1 SGHDT, CDR2 YYEEEE. The CDR3 sequence is 13 residues long. Deletions cut 5 bases from V and 5 bases from J, with 13 bases between. The CDR3 here is CASRAEGGTEAFF. In DNA form, the CDR3 reads TGTGCCAGCAGAGCGGAGGGGGGAACTGAAGCTTTCTTT.

The chain recombines TRBV5-5 with TRBJ1-1; unclear D gene. Germline V CDR1 and CDR2: SGHKS, YYEKEE (reference sequence). CDR3 length equals 14 residues. Trimming shortened V by 3 bases and J by 4 bases, and 13 bases separated the two germline ends. This CDR3 reads CASSSVNEGTEAFF. CDR3 DNA: TGTGCCAGCAGCTCGGTGAATGAGGGCACTGAAGCTTTCTTT.

The CDR3 region is CASSPGAGLNEQYF. The CDR3 DNA reads TGTGCCAGCAGCCCGGGGGCAGGGCTGAACGAGCAGTACTTC. V and J are TRBV7-9 and TRBJ2-7; D possibly uses TRBD1 or TRBD2 (6 bases each). Germline loops: CDR1 SEHNR, CDR2 FQNEAQ (reference sequence). This CDR3 spans 14 amino acids. The V gene lost 5 bases and the J gene lost 5 bases, with 16 bases spanning the gap.

This chain joins TRBV2 and TRBJ2-1, with unresolved D. From germline, CDR1 is SNHLY and CDR2 FYNNEI. V lost 6 bases and J 2 bases, leaving 14 bases between the germline ends. The CDR3 is made up of 15 amino acids. CDR3: CASRPATSPYNEQFF. DNA for the CDR3: TGTGCCAGCAGGCCCGCGACATCGCCCTACAATGAGCAGTTCTTC.

In this sample, this clone turned up a few times. The chain has TRBV7-2 and TRBJ1-1; tentative D call: TRBD1 (6 bases). Germline V CDR1 and CDR2: SGHTA, FQGNSA. The CDR3 covers 14 residues. Trimming removed 4 bases from V and 5 bases from J, with 14 bases in between. This chain's CDR3 is CASSSSLGQTEAFF. As DNA, the CDR3 is TGTGCCAGCAGCTCTTCATTGGGACAAACTGAAGCTTTCTTT.

The J gene is TRBJ2-7, the V gene TRBV27; D gene unclear. Looked up from germline, CDR1 is MNHEY and CDR2 is SMNVEV (reference sequence). V was cut by 1 base and J by 5 bases, with 9 bases left in between. This CDR3 is 13 amino acids long. The CDR3 DNA reads TGTGCCAGCAGTTTATTTTCCTTTAACGAGCAGTACTTC. Residues: CASSLFSFNEQYF.

CDR3 coding DNA: TGTGCCAGCAGCAAACGTCGACAGGGTGTTCTGGAGACCCAGTACTTC. Residues: CASSKRRQGVLETQYF. This chain connects TRBV3-1 (or the pseudogene TRBV3-2) to TRBJ2-5; 7 bases are shared with TRBD1. CDR1 and CDR2 from the germline V gene are LGHDT and YNNKEL (reference sequence). The V and J ends lost 5 bases and 5 bases, in that order; junction bases with no gene match: 14. The CDR3 loop spans 16 amino acids.

The genes are TRBV4-1 and TRBJ2-5; unclear D gene. V lost 2 bases and J lost 7, with 11 bases in between. The CDR3 sequence is 13 residues long. Germline CDR1 and CDR2: MGHRA and YSYEKL. CDR3 protein: CASSQPAMGTQYF. For the CDR3, the DNA is TGCGCCAGCAGCCAACCGGCTATGGGGACCCAGTACTTC.

The chain combines TRBV4-3 with TRBJ1-3; 8 bases line up with TRBD1. The CDR3 sequence is 17 residues long. With 2 bases clipped from V and 4 bases from J, the junction kept 10 bases outside the gene matches. CDR1 and CDR2 from the germline V gene are LGHNA and YSLEER. The CDR3 DNA sequence: TGCGCCAGCAGCCAATACCACACCGGGACAGGAGGAAACACCATATATTTT. Amino acids: CASSQYHTGTGGNTIYF.